The following is a T cell receptor (beta chain) sequence with its context. One end of the junction is discordant with germline, which a read error may explain. In the same sample, other DNA sequences code for this CDR3. The data were obtained in a study of Ad26.COV2.S vaccination and SARS-CoV-2 variants. On the study more broadly: Intramuscular Ad26.COV2.S doses were given once or twice, 56 days apart.

Germline V gene sequence: CDR1 LNHNV, CDR2 YYDKDF (reference sequence). The length of the CDR3 is 15 residues. Treatment given: around 19 received Ad26.COV2.S at low or high dose, single or two shots; roughly 5 received placebo; per-sample allocation not given. On day 63 after the first injection, vaccine and placebo recipients gave samples. Clones were read by immunoSEQ multiplex PCR, and TCRdb kept only the in-frame ones, dropping some. The table has 400,000 to 500,000 clones, around 89% seen once. Sequencing used peripheral blood, obtained in a trial of Ad26.COV2.S vaccine versus placebo. The rearrangement links TRBV15 to TRBJ1-5; D is perhaps TRBD1 (5 bases). The TCR was taken from a person between 18 and 60 years old who received the Ad26.COV2.S COVID-19 vaccine or a placebo. The CDR3: CATSRDDSINQPQHF. The CDR3 DNA sequence: TGTGCCACTAGCAGAGACGACAGCATCAATCAGCCCCAGCATTTT.